The rows below give T cell receptor beta chains drawn from one sample of a study of identical twins. TCRdb processed the 5' RACE reads anew with MiXCR; each CDR3 protein has one entry. The sample contains some 250,000 distinct CDR3 sequences, about 12% of which appear only once. Another study also made use of these data, one on yellow fever vaccine responses in identical twins.

The sample was memory (CD45RO+) T cells sorted from blood. The receptors stem from a woman between 18 and 30 years old in good health. The CDR3 runs from the conserved cysteine through the conserved F or W. Each record gives: J gene, clone size, V gene, D gene, CDR3 length, CDR3 protein, CDR3 DNA. D genes are given only for firm matches. Some rows have no size entry. The others give once, few or many, or a class for an expanded clone.

j_gene: TRBJ1-2
abundance: -
v_gene: TRBV12-3/TRBV12-4
d_gene: -
len: 13
CDR3aa: CASSLSGGGGYTF
CDR3nt: TGTGCCAGCAGCTTGTCGGGGGGCGGTGGCTACACCTTC

j_gene: TRBJ2-1
abundance: few
v_gene: TRBV11-1
d_gene: -
len: 14
CDR3aa: CASSLGATNNEQFF
CDR3nt: TGTGCCAGCAGCTTAGGGGCAACTAACAATGAGCAGTTCTTC

j_gene: TRBJ2-1
abundance: few
v_gene: TRBV10-2
d_gene: TRBD2
len: 16
CDR3aa: CASSAQRLAVNNEQFF
CDR3nt: TGCGCCAGCAGTGCCCAGCGTCTAGCGGTTAACAATGAGCAGTTCTTC

j_gene: TRBJ2-2
abundance: -
v_gene: TRBV6-1
d_gene: TRBD2
len: 19
CDR3aa: CASSKGLAGAVLRSGELFF
CDR3nt: TGTGCCAGCAGTAAGGGACTAGCGGGAGCCGTTCTGCGTTCCGGGGAGCTGTTTTTT

j_gene: TRBJ2-4
abundance: few
v_gene: TRBV12-3/TRBV12-4
d_gene: -
len: 12
CDR3aa: CASSLESRGQYF
CDR3nt: TGTGCCAGCAGTTTGGAGAGCCGGGGTCAGTACTTC

j_gene: TRBJ2-7
abundance: -
v_gene: TRBV6-1
d_gene: TRBD1
len: 14
CDR3aa: CASRIRGQSYEQYF
CDR3nt: TGTGCCAGCAGAATCAGGGGACAGTCCTACGAGCAGTACTTC

j_gene: TRBJ1-1
abundance: -
v_gene: TRBV5-5
d_gene: -
len: 14
CDR3aa: CASSLDQMNTEAFF
CDR3nt: TGTGCCAGCAGCTTGGACCAGATGAACACTGAAGCTTTCTTT

j_gene: TRBJ1-2
abundance: few
v_gene: TRBV29-1
d_gene: TRBD1
len: 12
CDR3aa: CSALTGSYGYTF
CDR3nt: TGCAGCGCCCTGACAGGGAGCTATGGCTACACCTTC

j_gene: TRBJ2-7
abundance: -
v_gene: TRBV7-7
d_gene: -
len: 14
CDR3aa: CAELGAYCNYEQYF
CDR3nt: TGTGCGGAGCTCGGTGCTTATTGTAACTACGAGCAGTACTTC

j_gene: TRBJ2-5
abundance: few
v_gene: TRBV7-2
d_gene: -
len: 17
CDR3aa: CASSLRGATRAGETQYF
CDR3nt: TGTGCCAGCAGCTTACGTGGGGCAACCCGGGCCGGAGAGACCCAGTACTTC

j_gene: TRBJ2-1
abundance: -
v_gene: TRBV14
d_gene: TRBD2
len: 18
CDR3aa: CASSQEWTSGISYNEQFF
CDR3nt: TGTGCCAGCAGCCAAGAATGGACTAGCGGTATCTCCTACAATGAGCAGTTCTTC

j_gene: TRBJ2-2
abundance: -
v_gene: TRBV24-1
d_gene: -
len: 12
CDR3aa: CATSVRAGELFF
CDR3nt: TGTGCCACCAGTGTCAGGGCCGGGGAGCTGTTTTTT

j_gene: TRBJ1-5
abundance: few
v_gene: TRBV7-2
d_gene: TRBD1
len: 15
CDR3aa: CASSPGQGGNQPQHF
CDR3nt: TGTGCCAGCAGCCCCGGACAGGGGGGGAATCAGCCCCAGCATTTT

j_gene: TRBJ1-2
abundance: few
v_gene: TRBV20-1
d_gene: -
len: 18
CDR3aa: CSARAPAETTTFNYGYTF
CDR3nt: TGCAGTGCTAGAGCGCCCGCTGAGACAACGACTTTTAACTATGGCTACACCTTC

j_gene: TRBJ1-5
abundance: -
v_gene: TRBV28
d_gene: -
len: 12
CDR3aa: CASSSPTQPQHF
CDR3nt: TGTGCCAGCAGTTCCCCCACCCAGCCCCAGCATTTT

j_gene: TRBJ1-1
abundance: -
v_gene: TRBV28
d_gene: -
len: 14
CDR3aa: CASCPGPINTEAFF
CDR3nt: TGTGCCAGCTGTCCGGGGCCTATAAACACTGAAGCTTTCTTT

j_gene: TRBJ2-1
abundance: -
v_gene: TRBV7-2
d_gene: TRBD1
len: 16
CDR3aa: CASSLDRDRGYNEQFF
CDR3nt: TGTGCCAGCAGCTTAGACCGGGACAGGGGCTACAATGAGCAGTTCTTC

j_gene: TRBJ1-6
abundance: -
v_gene: TRBV7-6
d_gene: TRBD1
len: 14
CDR3aa: CASSLRTGDSPLHF
CDR3nt: TGTGCCAGCAGCTTACGGACAGGGGATTCACCCCTCCACTTT

j_gene: TRBJ2-2
abundance: many
v_gene: TRBV12-3/TRBV12-4
d_gene: -
len: 16
CDR3aa: CASSLGPRSAPGELFF
CDR3nt: TGTGCCAGCAGTTTAGGGCCCAGGTCGGCACCCGGGGAGCTGTTTTTT

j_gene: TRBJ2-2
abundance: few
v_gene: TRBV5-4
d_gene: TRBD1
len: 15
CDR3aa: CASSPDRLFPGELFF
CDR3nt: TGTGCCAGCAGCCCGGACAGGCTATTCCCCGGGGAGCTGTTTTTT

j_gene: TRBJ2-3
abundance: -
v_gene: TRBV20-1
d_gene: TRBD2
len: 16
CDR3aa: CSARDGRGREVDTQYF
CDR3nt: TGCAGTGCTAGAGATGGTCGGGGGCGGGAGGTAGATACGCAGTATTTT

j_gene: TRBJ1-2
abundance: few
v_gene: TRBV7-9
d_gene: -
len: 16
CDR3aa: CASSLTTRGKDYGYTF
CDR3nt: TGTGCCAGCAGCTTAACGACAAGGGGCAAAGACTATGGCTACACCTTC

j_gene: TRBJ2-3
abundance: many
v_gene: TRBV5-1
d_gene: -
len: 14
CDR3aa: CASSSSRGTDTQYF
CDR3nt: TGCGCCAGCAGCTCGTCCAGGGGAACAGATACGCAGTATTTT

j_gene: TRBJ1-1
abundance: many
v_gene: TRBV27
d_gene: TRBD1
len: 15
CDR3aa: CASSLSNRGYTEAFF
CDR3nt: TGTGCCAGCAGTTTATCGAACAGGGGGTACACTGAAGCTTTCTTT

j_gene: TRBJ2-5
abundance: -
v_gene: TRBV3-1
d_gene: -
len: 14
CDR3aa: CASSPFSREETQYF
CDR3nt: TGTGCCAGCAGCCCATTTTCGAGGGAAGAGACCCAGTACTTC

j_gene: TRBJ2-7
abundance: -
v_gene: TRBV6-5
d_gene: -
len: 12
CDR3aa: CASSRDRREQYF
CDR3nt: TGTGCCAGCAGTAGGGACCGCCGGGAGCAGTACTTC

j_gene: TRBJ2-3
abundance: once
v_gene: TRBV5-4
d_gene: TRBD2
len: 16
CDR3aa: CASSLGLAGRTDTQYF
CDR3nt: TGTGCCAGCAGCTTGGGACTAGCGGGACGCACAGATACGCAGTATTTT

j_gene: TRBJ2-1
abundance: -
v_gene: TRBV11-3
d_gene: TRBD2
len: 14
CDR3aa: CASSTSGSYNEQFF
CDR3nt: TGTGCCAGCAGTACTAGCGGGAGTTACAATGAGCAGTTCTTC

j_gene: TRBJ1-2
abundance: -
v_gene: TRBV18
d_gene: TRBD1
len: 11
CDR3aa: CASTGESGYTF
CDR3nt: TGTGCCAGCACAGGGGAGTCCGGCTACACCTTC

j_gene: TRBJ2-1
abundance: -
v_gene: TRBV11-2
d_gene: TRBD1
len: 14
CDR3aa: CASTPTGGRVEQFF
CDR3nt: TGTGCCAGCACACCGACAGGGGGGAGAGTGGAGCAGTTCTTC

j_gene: TRBJ1-6
abundance: few
v_gene: TRBV4-3
d_gene: -
len: 13
CDR3aa: CASSQKRGSPLHF
CDR3nt: TGCGCCAGCAGCCAAAAACGGGGTTCACCCCTCCACTTT